Reported below is one T cell receptor beta chain. The target antigen is unknown. The source of the sample is a study of cytomegalovirus exposure and HLA in healthy donors. General observations from the study: A reported reduction in N-insertions relative to the approximately 670-donor mean was seen in an Asian-associated ancestry cluster in a later analysis. Another analysis was done later, and it associated roughly 15,000 TCR beta sequences with HLA alleles at 0.05 false discovery rate.

Primers: 60 Vbeta forward and 13 Jbeta reverse. Only in-frame clones appear in the TCRdb table, and some are missing; sequencing was by immunoSEQ multiplex PCR. The repertoire has around 110,000 clones, less than 80% of them found once; the top ten carry around 9.7%. Germline CDR1 reads LGHNA; CDR2 reads YSLEER. The trim removed 3 bases at V and 3 bases at J, leaving 3 bases unmatched. The CDR3 loop spans 15 amino acids. The chain is built from TRBV4-3 and TRBJ2-2, with 8 bases that match TRBD2. The receptor was derived from a woman aged 40 to 50 in good health and CMV-seropositive. The sample taken for sequencing was PBMCs. This chain's CDR3 is CASSHTSGYTGELFF. In DNA, the CDR3 is TGCGCCAGCAGCCACACTAGCGGATACACCGGGGAGCTGTTTTTT.